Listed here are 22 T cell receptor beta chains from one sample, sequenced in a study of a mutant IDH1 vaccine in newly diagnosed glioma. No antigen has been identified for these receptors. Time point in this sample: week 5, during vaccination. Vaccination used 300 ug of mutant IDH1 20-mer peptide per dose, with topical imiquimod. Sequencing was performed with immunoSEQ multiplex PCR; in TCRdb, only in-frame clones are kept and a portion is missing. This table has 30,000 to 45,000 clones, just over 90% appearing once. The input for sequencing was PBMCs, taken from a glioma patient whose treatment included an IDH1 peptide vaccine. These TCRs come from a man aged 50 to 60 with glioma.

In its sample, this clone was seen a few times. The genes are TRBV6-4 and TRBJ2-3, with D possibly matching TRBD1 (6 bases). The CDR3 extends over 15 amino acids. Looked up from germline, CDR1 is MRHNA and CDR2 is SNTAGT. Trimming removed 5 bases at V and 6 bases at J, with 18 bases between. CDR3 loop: CASSLDPDRTDTQYF. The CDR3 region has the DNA TGTGCCAGCAGTCTCGATCCCGACAGGACGGATACGCAGTATTTT.

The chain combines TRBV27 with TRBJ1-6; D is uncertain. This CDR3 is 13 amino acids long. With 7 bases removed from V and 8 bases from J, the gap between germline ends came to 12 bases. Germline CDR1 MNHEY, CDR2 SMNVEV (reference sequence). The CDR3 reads CASTRALHSPLHF. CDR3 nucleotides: TGTGCCAGCACACGGGCCCTTCATTCACCCCTCCACTTT.

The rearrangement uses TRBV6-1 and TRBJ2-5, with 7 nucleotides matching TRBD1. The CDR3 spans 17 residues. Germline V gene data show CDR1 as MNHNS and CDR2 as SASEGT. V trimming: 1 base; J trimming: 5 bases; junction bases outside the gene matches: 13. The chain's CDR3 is CASSEGGRQGPVETQYF. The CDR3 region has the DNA TGTGCCAGCAGTGAAGGAGGCAGACAGGGCCCGGTGGAGACCCAGTACTTC.

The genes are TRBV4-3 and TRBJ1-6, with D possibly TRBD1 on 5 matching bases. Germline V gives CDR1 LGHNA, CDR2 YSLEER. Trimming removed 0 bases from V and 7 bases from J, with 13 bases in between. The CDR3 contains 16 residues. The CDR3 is CASSQDPGLENSPLHF. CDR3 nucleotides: TGCGCCAGCAGCCAAGATCCAGGGTTGGAGAATTCACCCCTCCACTTT.

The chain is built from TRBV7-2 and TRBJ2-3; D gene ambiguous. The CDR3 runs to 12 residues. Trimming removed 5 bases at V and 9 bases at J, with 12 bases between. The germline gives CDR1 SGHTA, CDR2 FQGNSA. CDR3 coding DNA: TGTGCCAGCAGCCACGTCCCAGGCACGCAGTATTTT. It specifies CASSHVPGTQYF.

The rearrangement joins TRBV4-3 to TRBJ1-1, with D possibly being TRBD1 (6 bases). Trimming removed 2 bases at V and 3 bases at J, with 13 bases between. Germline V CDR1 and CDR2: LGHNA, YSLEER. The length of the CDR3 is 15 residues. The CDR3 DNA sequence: TGCGCCAGCAGCCAACTGGGGGCCAGACACACTGAAGCTTTCTTT. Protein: CASSQLGARHTEAFF.

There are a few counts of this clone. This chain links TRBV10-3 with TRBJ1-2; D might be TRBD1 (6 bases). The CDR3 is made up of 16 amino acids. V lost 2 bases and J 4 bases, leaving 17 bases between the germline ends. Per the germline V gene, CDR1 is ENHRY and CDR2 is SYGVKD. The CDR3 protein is CAISEGGAGGGYGYTF. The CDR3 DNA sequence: TGTGCCATCAGTGAGGGGGGGGCCGGGGGCGGCTATGGCTACACCTTC.

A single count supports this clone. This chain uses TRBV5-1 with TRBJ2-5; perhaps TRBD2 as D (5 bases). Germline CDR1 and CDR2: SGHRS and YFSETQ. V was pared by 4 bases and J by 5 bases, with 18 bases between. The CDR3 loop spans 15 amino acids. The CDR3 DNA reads TGCGCCAGCAGCGTGGGCGGGCTAGCAGACGAGACCCAGTACTTC. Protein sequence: CASSVGGLADETQYF.

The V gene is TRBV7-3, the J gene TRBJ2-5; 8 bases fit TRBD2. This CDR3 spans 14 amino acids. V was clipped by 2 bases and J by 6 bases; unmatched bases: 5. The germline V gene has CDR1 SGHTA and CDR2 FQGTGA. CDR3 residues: CASSLEAGGKTQYF. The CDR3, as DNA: TGTGCCAGCAGCTTAGAGGCGGGGGGAAAGACCCAGTACTTC.

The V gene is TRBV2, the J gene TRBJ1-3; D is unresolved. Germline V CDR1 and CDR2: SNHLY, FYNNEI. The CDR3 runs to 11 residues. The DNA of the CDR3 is TGTGCTTACGCCTCTGGAAACACCATATATTTT. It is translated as CAYASGNTIYF. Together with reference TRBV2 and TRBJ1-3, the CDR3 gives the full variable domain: EPEVTQTPSHQVTQMGQEVILRCVPISNHLYFYWYRQILGQKVEFLVSFYNNEISEKSEIFDDQFSVERPDGSNFTLKIRSTKLEDSAMYFCAYASGNTIYFGEGSWLTVV.

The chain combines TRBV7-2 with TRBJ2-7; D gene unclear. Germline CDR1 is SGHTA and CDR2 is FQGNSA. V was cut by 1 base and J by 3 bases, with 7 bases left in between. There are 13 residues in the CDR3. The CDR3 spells CASSLGSYYEQYF. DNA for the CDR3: TGTGCCAGCAGCTTAGGGTCTTACTACGAGCAGTACTTC.

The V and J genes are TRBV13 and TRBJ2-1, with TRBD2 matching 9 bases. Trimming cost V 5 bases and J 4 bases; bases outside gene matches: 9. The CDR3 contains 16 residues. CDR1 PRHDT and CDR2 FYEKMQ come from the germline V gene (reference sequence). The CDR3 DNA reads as TGTGCCAGCAGCGAGCGGGCTAGCGGGGTTTACAATGAGCAGTTCTTC. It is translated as CASSERASGVYNEQFF.

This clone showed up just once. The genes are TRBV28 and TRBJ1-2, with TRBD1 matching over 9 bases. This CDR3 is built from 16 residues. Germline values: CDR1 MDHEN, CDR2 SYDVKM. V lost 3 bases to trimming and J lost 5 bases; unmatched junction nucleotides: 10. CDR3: CASSLGGQGLGYGYTF. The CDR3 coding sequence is TGTGCCAGCAGTTTGGGGGGACAGGGTCTGGGGTATGGCTACACCTTC.

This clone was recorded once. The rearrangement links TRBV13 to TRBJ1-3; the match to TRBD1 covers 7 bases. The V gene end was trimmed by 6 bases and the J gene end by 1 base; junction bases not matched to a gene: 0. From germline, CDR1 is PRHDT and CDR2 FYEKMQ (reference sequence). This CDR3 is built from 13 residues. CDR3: CASRTGSGNTIYF. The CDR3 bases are TGTGCCAGCAGGACAGGGTCTGGAAACACCATATATTTT.

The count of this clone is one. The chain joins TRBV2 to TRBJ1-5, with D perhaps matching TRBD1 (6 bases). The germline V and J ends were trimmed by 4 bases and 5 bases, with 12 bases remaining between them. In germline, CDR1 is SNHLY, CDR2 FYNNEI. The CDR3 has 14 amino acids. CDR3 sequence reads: CASSAGQGYQPQHF. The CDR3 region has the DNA TGTGCCAGCAGTGCTGGGCAGGGGTATCAGCCCCAGCATTTT.

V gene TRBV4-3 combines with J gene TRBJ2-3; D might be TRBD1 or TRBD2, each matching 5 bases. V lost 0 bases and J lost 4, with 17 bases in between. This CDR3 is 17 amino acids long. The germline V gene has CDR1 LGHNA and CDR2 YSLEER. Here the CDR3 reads CASSQEGGLAGSDTQYF. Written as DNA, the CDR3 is TGCGCCAGCAGCCAAGAGGGTGGCCTAGCAGGGTCAGATACGCAGTATTTT.

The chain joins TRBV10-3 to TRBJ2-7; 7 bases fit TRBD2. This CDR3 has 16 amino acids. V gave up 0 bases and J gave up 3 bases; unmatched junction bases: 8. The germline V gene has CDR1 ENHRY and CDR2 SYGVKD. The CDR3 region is CAISESGGGPFYEQYF. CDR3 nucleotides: TGTGCCATCAGTGAGTCGGGGGGGGGTCCATTCTACGAGCAGTACTTC.

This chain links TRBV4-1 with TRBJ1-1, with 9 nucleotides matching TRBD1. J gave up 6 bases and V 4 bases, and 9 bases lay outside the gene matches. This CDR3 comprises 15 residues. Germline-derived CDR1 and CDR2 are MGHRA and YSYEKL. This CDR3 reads CASSLRGQGNPEAFF. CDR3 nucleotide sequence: TGCGCCAGCAGCCTAAGGGGACAGGGCAACCCTGAAGCTTTCTTT.

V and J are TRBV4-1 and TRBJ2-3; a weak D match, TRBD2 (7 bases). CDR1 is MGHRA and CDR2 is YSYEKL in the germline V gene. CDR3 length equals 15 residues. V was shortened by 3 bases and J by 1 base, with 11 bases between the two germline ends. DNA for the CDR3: TGCGCCAGCAGCCAGAGGGAGGGGGGCACAGATACGCAGTATTTT. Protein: CASSQREGGTDTQYF.

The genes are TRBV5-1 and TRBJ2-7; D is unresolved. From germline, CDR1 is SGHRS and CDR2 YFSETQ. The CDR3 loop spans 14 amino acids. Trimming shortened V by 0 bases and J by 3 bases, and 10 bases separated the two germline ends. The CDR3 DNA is TGCGCCAGCAGCTTGGGGCAGGAGTACTACGAGCAGTACTTC. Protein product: CASSLGQEYYEQYF. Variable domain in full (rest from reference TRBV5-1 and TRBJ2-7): KAGVTQTPRYLIKTRGQQVTLSCSPISGHRSVSWYQQTPGQGLQFLFEYFSETQRNKGNFPGRFSGRQFSNSRSEMNVSTLELGDSALYLCASSLGQEYYEQYFGPGTRLTVT.

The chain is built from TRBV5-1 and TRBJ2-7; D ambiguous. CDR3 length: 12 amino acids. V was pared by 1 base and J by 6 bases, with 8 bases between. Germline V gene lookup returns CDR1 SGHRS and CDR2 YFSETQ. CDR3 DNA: TGCGCCAGCAGCTTGTCGACTTCCGAGCAGTACTTC. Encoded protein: CASSLSTSEQYF.

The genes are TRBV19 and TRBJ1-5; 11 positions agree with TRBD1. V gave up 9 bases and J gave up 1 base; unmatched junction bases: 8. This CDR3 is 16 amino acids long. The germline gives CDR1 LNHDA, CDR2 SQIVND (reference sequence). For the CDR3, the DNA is TGTGCCAGCTTAGGACAGGGGGCTATAAGCAATCAGCCCCAGCATTTT. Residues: CASLGQGAISNQPQHF.